This TCR beta chain was sequenced for a study of T cell changes during pregnancy in multiple sclerosis. The CDR3 length is 17 residues. CDR1 and CDR2 (germline): SGHVS, FNYEAQ. V was clipped by 1 base and J by 5 bases, with 21 bases between them. The data were produced by immunoSEQ multiplex PCR, yet TCRdb's version contains in-frame clones alone and is incomplete. The table has 12,000 or so clones, 86% seen once. The chain recombines TRBV7-6 with TRBJ2-7; D perhaps matches TRBD1 (6 bases). The sequenced sample was CD8+ T cells from peripheral blood mononuclear cells, obtained in the second trimester of pregnancy. This receptor was obtained from a female donor in good health, enrolled as a control in a pregnancy study. The CDR3 sequence is CASSLVPPTGSRDEQYF. In nucleotides, the CDR3 is TGTGCCAGCAGCTTAGTTCCCCCGACAGGCAGTCGAGACGAGCAGTACTTC.